This T cell receptor (beta chain) was identified during a study of beta chain features in type 1 diabetes. About the study: The examined sorted cells totaled about 98 million across samples. Study-wide results and caveats: Equally in patients and controls, shorter templates might have been favored by PCR. Any HLA type influence on TCRB rearrangement was left unresolved here.

The isolated RNA, all of it, was reverse transcribed, so expressed TCRB transcripts were what got sequenced. Repertoires were generated with immunoSEQ multiplex PCR, while TCRdb's copy carries only in-frame clones and drops some. The sample lists 680,000 or so clones; about 14% were seen once. The V gene end was trimmed by 3 bases and the J gene end by 7 bases; junction bases not matched to a gene: 9. Germline loops: CDR1 LGHNA, CDR2 YSLEER. CDR3 length: 16 residues. In this sample, this clone turned up a few times. Its antigen is not known. The source of this sequence is a man aged 18 to 30 in good health. The material sequenced was naive CD4+ T cells from blood. The chain has TRBV4-3 and TRBJ1-4, with 9 bases aligning to TRBD1. The CDR3 spells CASSQKVGQGTEKLFF. In nucleotides, the CDR3 is TGCGCCAGCAGCCAGAAAGTCGGACAGGGGACTGAAAAACTGTTTTTT.